This TCR beta chain was profiled in a study of shared clonotypes between healthy human individuals. General observations from the study: It was anticipated that sequencing depth would influence how many clonotypes donors shared.

Nashville, Tennessee was home to all donors, who were Caucasian adults. Remarks on this clone: Its antigen is unidentified.

The assay was immunoSEQ multiplex PCR, and TCRdb's table has in-frame clones only and misses some. The table lists more than 2,000,000 clones, roughly 93% of them singletons. The CDR3 has 15 residues. The germline CDR1 and CDR2 sequences are SGHNT and YYREEE (reference sequence). Trimming cost V 4 bases and J 0 bases; bases outside gene matches: 5. This clonotype was obtained from a young man in good health. Some clones in this sample may be carry-over from other donors' samples. The chain links TRBV5-4 to TRBJ2-7, with 9 nucleotides matching TRBD2. Sequences were obtained from naive CD4+ T cells from PBMCs. The sample's subset: CD45RA+ positively selected. Here the CDR3 reads CASSEKRGASYEQYF. In DNA form, the CDR3 reads TGTGCCAGCAGCGAGAAGCGGGGGGCCTCCTACGAGCAGTACTTC.